Following are 3 T cell receptor beta chains from one sample sequenced in a study of T cells in Graves' hyperthyroidism and ophthalmopathy. Amplification yielded TCR beta CDR3 regions, with RNA transcripts as the source. The TCR CDR3 was amplified in a first-round RT-PCR using the HTBI primer set. TCRdb re-analysed the multiplex PCR reads in MiXCR, keeping a single row per CDR3 protein. This table has over 300,000 distinct CDR3 sequences, about 15% appearing once. Sequenced: blood. These TCRs come from a woman aged 60-70 years with Graves' hyperthyroidism.

In this sample, this clonotype turned up many times. V gene TRBV10-3 combines with J gene TRBJ2-3; TRBD2 is a possible D gene (6 bases). This CDR3 comprises 12 residues. Germline loops: CDR1 ENHRY, CDR2 SYGVKD. V lost 6 bases, J lost 5 bases, and 9 bases lay in between. The CDR3 sequence: CAIRGGEDTQYF. In DNA form, the CDR3 reads TGTGCCATCAGGGGAGGAGAAGATACGCAGTATTTT.

This clonotype was counted at least ten times. The rearrangement uses TRBV6-1 and TRBJ1-2, with D possibly matching TRBD1 (5 bases). Germline values: CDR1 MNHNS, CDR2 SASEGT. The CDR3 extends over 14 amino acids. Deletions cut 7 bases from V and 4 bases from J, with 16 bases between. The CDR3 protein is CASTTGPGRYGYTF. Written as DNA, the CDR3 is TGTGCCAGCACAACGGGGCCCGGGCGCTATGGCTACACCTTC.

The CDR3, as DNA: TGTGCCAGCAGCCCCGCCCACGAGCAGTACTTC. Its translation: CASSPAHEQYF. The chain combines TRBV6-1 with TRBJ2-7; D not certain. The CDR3 has 11 amino acids. V was clipped by 6 bases and J by 5 bases, with 8 bases between them. Per germline, CDR1 MNHNS and CDR2 SASEGT.